A selection of T cell receptor beta chains follows, all from one sample in a study of metastatic and nonmetastatic thyroid tumors. Using MiXCR, TCRdb reanalyzed the PCR reads. The sample includes 30,000 to 40,000 clones, about 29% seen only once; the top ten take almost 8%. The sample was blood. The receptor set was obtained from a female donor with papillary thyroid cancer or a benign thyroid nodule (not recorded which). Some clones in this sample may be carry-over from other donors' samples. The CDR3 runs from the conserved cysteine through the conserved F or W. Each record gives: D gene, J gene, V gene, clone size, CDR3 protein, CDR3 DNA. The D gene is left open where the match is weak. Size values are once, few and many counts, or a class for expanded clones, and some rows have none.

>TRBD1|TRBJ2-3|TRBV20-1|medium-sized
CSARDPGQGRADTQYF
TGCAGTGCTAGAGATCCCGGACAGGGGAGGGCAGATACGCAGTATTTT
>TRBD2|TRBJ2-1|TRBV7-3|many
CASSLRASGEHNEQFF
TGTGCCAGCAGCTTAAGGGCTAGCGGGGAACACAATGAGCAGTTCTTC
>NA|TRBJ1-1|TRBV28|NA
CASLQGSMNTEAFF
TGTGCCAGCCTGCAGGGGAGCATGAACACTGAAGCTTTCTTT
>NA|TRBJ2-7|TRBV5-1|many
CASSFGHGDSYEQYF
TGCGCCAGCAGCTTCGGCCACGGGGATTCCTACGAGCAGTACTTC
>NA|TRBJ1-2|TRBV7-2|medium-sized
CASTYTRGGYTF
TGTGCCAGCACCTATACCCGTGGAGGCTACACCTTC
>NA|TRBJ1-4|TRBV14|many
CASSQPGFNEKLFF
TGTGCCAGCAGCCAACCCGGGTTTAATGAAAAACTGTTTTTT
>TRBD2|TRBJ2-1|TRBV6-4|NA
CASSDSSLLAVWPTNEQFF
TGTGCCAGCAGTGACTCGAGCCTACTAGCGGTATGGCCCACCAATGAGCAGTTCTTC
>NA|TRBJ2-7|TRBV10-2|few
CASSVTGNKQYF
TGCGCCAGCAGTGTTACAGGTAACAAGCAGTACTTC
>NA|TRBJ2-5|TRBV7-7|many
CASSLVSQSYGETQYF
TGTGCTAGCAGCTTAGTCAGTCAGTCATACGGGGAGACCCAGTACTTC
>NA|TRBJ2-5|TRBV6-1|many
CASSYSTGQETQYF
TGTGCCAGCAGTTATTCAACAGGCCAAGAGACCCAGTACTTC
>NA|TRBJ1-5|TRBV28|NA
CASSLVGDQPQHF
TGTGCCAGCAGTTTGGTCGGGGATCAGCCCCAGCATTTT
>TRBD1|TRBJ1-1|TRBV20-1|NA
CSAAGHRGLNEAFF
TGCAGTGCCGCCGGTCACAGGGGGTTGAATGAAGCTTTCTTT
>NA|TRBJ2-7|TRBV15|few
CATSRDLAMTSYEQYF
TGTGCCACCAGCAGAGATCTGGCAATGACATCCTACGAGCAGTACTTC
>NA|TRBJ2-7|TRBV5-1|NA
CASSLEGATSEQYF
TGCGCCAGCAGCTTGGAAGGGGCCACTTCCGAGCAGTACTTC
>TRBD2|TRBJ2-1|TRBV6-5|NA
CASSYSVFSSGVGNEQFF
TGTGCCAGCAGTTACTCGGTCTTTTCTAGCGGGGTTGGCAATGAGCAGTTCTTC
>NA|TRBJ2-1|TRBV11-1|many
CASSLDSQSYNEQFF
TGTGCCAGCAGCCTGGACAGCCAATCCTACAATGAGCAGTTCTTC
>TRBD2|TRBJ2-1|TRBV29-1|many
CSVDYPAGGYNEQFF
TGCAGCGTTGATTATCCAGCGGGGGGGTACAATGAGCAGTTCTTC
>NA|TRBJ2-2|TRBV18|NA
CASSPLRSQPPGELFF
TGTGCCAGCTCACCACTTAGGTCACAGCCTCCCGGGGAGCTGTTTTTT
>TRBD1|TRBJ2-7|TRBV11-2|NA
CASSSEGQGRYEQYF
TGTGCCAGCAGCTCCGAGGGACAGGGTCGCTACGAGCAGTACTTC
>TRBD2|TRBJ2-1|TRBV6-4|few
CASSPGLASVEQFF
TGTGCCAGCAGTCCCGGACTAGCGTCTGTTGAGCAGTTCTTC
>NA|TRBJ2-6|TRBV12-3/TRBV12-4|many
CASSLEFSGANVLTF
TGTGCCAGCAGTTTAGAATTCTCTGGGGCCAACGTCCTGACTTTC
>NA|TRBJ2-3|TRBV7-9|many
CASSFYSLSTDTQYF
TGTGCCAGCAGCTTCTATTCTCTCAGCACAGATACGCAGTATTTT
>TRBD1|TRBJ2-7|TRBV27|many
CASRFGTEHEQYF
TGTGCCAGCAGATTCGGGACAGAACACGAGCAGTACTTC
>NA|TRBJ1-1|TRBV15|NA
CATSRNQGRAFF
TGTGCCACCAGCAGAAACCAGGGGAGGGCTTTCTTT
>TRBD2|TRBJ2-7|TRBV7-2|many
CASSLSLAGLAEQYF
TGTGCCAGCAGCTTGTCACTAGCGGGGTTAGCCGAGCAGTACTTC
>TRBD1|TRBJ2-3|TRBV10-3|many
CAISESGTEEDTQYF
TGTGCCATCAGTGAGTCAGGGACAGAAGAAGATACGCAGTATTTT
>TRBD1|TRBJ1-5|TRBV19|many
CASSEGTGRNQPQHF
TGTGCCAGTAGTGAAGGGACAGGGAGAAATCAGCCCCAGCATTTT
>NA|TRBJ2-7|TRBV7-2|NA
CASSLRSNYEQYF
TGTGCCAGCAGCCTACGGTCCAATTACGAGCAGTACTTC
>TRBD2|TRBJ2-2|TRBV20-1|NA
CSARLAGNTGELFF
TGCAGTGCTAGGCTAGCGGGGAACACCGGGGAGCTGTTTTTT
>TRBD1|TRBJ1-1|TRBV20-1|NA
CSALGQRAEAFF
TGCAGTGCTTTGGGACAGAGGGCTGAAGCTTTCTTT
>TRBD2|TRBJ2-3|TRBV28|NA
CASTPGLAVTDTQYF
TGTGCCAGCACCCCGGGACTAGCGGTCACAGATACGCAGTATTTT
>NA|TRBJ1-3|TRBV19|many
CASSEPGRFSSGNTIYF
TGTGCCAGTAGTGAGCCGGGACGCTTTTCCTCTGGAAACACCATATATTTT
>TRBD1|TRBJ1-2|TRBV29-1|many
CSVQGANGYTF
TGCAGCGTCCAGGGGGCGAACGGCTACACCTTC
>TRBD2|TRBJ2-3|TRBV15|NA
CATSRSGLAGESTDTQYF
TGTGCCACCAGCAGATCTGGACTAGCTGGGGAAAGCACAGATACGCAGTATTTT
>NA|TRBJ1-3|TRBV15|NA
CATSRDIVQGLGNTISF
TGTGCCACCAGCAGAGATATCGTCCAAGGACTGGGAAACACCATATCTTTT
>NA|TRBJ1-3|TRBV6-6|many
CASRPRPSQTPSSGNTIYF
TGTGCCAGCAGACCAAGGCCATCGCAGACACCTTCCTCTGGAAACACCATATATTTT
>NA|TRBJ2-2|TRBV6-1|medium-sized
CASSGQGGGPGELFF
TGTGCCAGCAGTGGCCAGGGGGGAGGACCCGGGGAGCTGTTTTTT
>NA|TRBJ1-1|TRBV27|NA
CASMAVWGTEAFF
TGTGCCAGCATGGCAGTGTGGGGCACTGAAGCTTTCTTT
>NA|TRBJ2-7|TRBV7-2|few
CASRLRGEQYF
TGTGCCAGTAGGTTAAGAGGCGAGCAGTACTTC
>TRBD1|TRBJ2-7|TRBV3-1|many
CASSQGQGYEQYF
TGTGCCAGCAGCCAAGGACAGGGCTACGAGCAGTACTTC
>NA|TRBJ2-2|TRBV3-1|large
CASSQVGRRGGELFF
TGTGCCAGCAGCCAAGTAGGTCGAAGAGGCGGGGAGCTGTTTTTT
>NA|TRBJ2-1|TRBV7-2|NA
CASSLGLATTEQFF
TGTGCCAGCAGCTTAGGGCTCGCAACGACTGAGCAGTTCTTC
>NA|TRBJ1-3|TRBV2|NA
CASTGDISGNTIYF
TGTGCCAGCACCGGGGATATCTCCGGAAACACCATATATTTT
>NA|TRBJ1-2|TRBV28|NA
CASSTTGMWDYGYTF
TGTGCCAGCAGTACAACAGGGATGTGGGACTATGGCTACACCTTC
>TRBD1|TRBJ1-4|TRBV19|few
CASSSGQGMATNEKLFF
TGTGCCAGTAGTTCGGGACAGGGGATGGCAACTAATGAAAAACTGTTTTTT
>NA|TRBJ2-7|TRBV20-1|NA
CCARDGTFYEQYF
TGCTGCGCTAGAGACGGGACTTTCTACGAGCAGTACTTC
>NA|TRBJ2-3|TRBV7-6|many
CASSLSAGHSTDTQYF
TGTGCCAGCAGCTTATCTGCGGGACACAGCACAGATACGCAGTATTTT
>NA|TRBJ1-6|TRBV27|medium-sized
CASSLTGYSSPLHF
TGTGCCAGCAGTCTCACAGGTTATAGCTCACCCCTCCACTTT
>TRBD2|TRBJ2-2|TRBV4-2|NA
CASSPLGGTYNTGELFF
TGTGCCAGCAGCCCCTTGGGGGGGACTTACAACACCGGGGAGCTGTTTTTT
>TRBD2|TRBJ2-5|TRBV9|many
CASSVGPGTSGGPREETQYF
TGTGCCAGCAGCGTAGGCCCCGGGACTAGCGGGGGGCCGAGAGAAGAGACCCAGTACTTC